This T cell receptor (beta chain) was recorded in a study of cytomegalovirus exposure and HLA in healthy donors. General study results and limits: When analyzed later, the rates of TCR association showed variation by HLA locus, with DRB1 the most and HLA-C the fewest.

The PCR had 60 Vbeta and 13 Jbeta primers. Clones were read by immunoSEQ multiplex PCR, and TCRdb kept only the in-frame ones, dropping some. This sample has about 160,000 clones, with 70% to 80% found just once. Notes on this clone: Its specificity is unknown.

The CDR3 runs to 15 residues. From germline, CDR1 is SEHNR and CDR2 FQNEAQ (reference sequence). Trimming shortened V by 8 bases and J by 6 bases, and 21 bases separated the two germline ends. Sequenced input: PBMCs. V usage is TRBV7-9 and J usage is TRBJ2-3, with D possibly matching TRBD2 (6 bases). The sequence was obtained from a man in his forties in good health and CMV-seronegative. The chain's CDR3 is CASGGWRAVADTQYF. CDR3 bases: TGTGCCAGCGGGGGATGGAGGGCCGTTGCTGATACGCAGTATTTT. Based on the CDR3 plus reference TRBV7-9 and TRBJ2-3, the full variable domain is DTGVSQNPRHKITKRGQNVTFRCDPISEHNRLYWYRQTLGQGPEFLTYFQNEAQLEKSRLLSDRFSAERPKGSFSTLEIQRTEQGDSAMYLCASGGWRAVADTQYFGPGTRLTVL.